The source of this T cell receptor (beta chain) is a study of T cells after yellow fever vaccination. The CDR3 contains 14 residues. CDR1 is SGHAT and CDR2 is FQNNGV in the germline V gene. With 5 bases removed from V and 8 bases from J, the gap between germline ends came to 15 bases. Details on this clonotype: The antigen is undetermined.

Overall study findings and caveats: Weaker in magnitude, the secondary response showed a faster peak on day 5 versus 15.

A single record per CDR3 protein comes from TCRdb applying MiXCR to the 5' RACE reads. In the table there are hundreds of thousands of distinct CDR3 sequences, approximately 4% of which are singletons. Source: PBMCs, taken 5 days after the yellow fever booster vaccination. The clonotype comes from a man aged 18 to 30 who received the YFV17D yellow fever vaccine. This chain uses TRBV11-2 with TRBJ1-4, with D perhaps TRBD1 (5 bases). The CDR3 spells CASSVGVRGEKLFF. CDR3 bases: TGTGCCAGCAGCGTAGGGGTTCGAGGAGAAAAACTGTTTTTT.